These 26 T cell receptor beta chains were all obtained from the same sample, sequenced in a study of blood T cell repertoires in COVID-19. Sequencing used immunoSEQ multiplex PCR; TCRdb keeps in-frame clones, though not all of them. The sample carries some 19,000 clones, approximately 80% recorded once. The sequenced sample was peripheral blood. The origin of the receptors is a human donor in a cohort sampled during active COVID-19.

This chain joins TRBV19 and TRBJ1-1, with D maybe TRBD1 (6 bases). This CDR3 has 17 residues. CDR1 is LNHDA, CDR2 SQIVND, per germline (reference sequence). Trimming removed 5 bases at V and 3 bases at J, with 22 bases between. DNA for the CDR3: TGTGCCAGTAGTGCGTTAACAGGGCGGGTGACGGACACTGAAGCTTTCTTT. Protein sequence: CASSALTGRVTDTEAFF.

The V gene is TRBV6-5, the J gene TRBJ2-1; 13 positions match TRBD2. CDR3 length: 16 amino acids. In germline, CDR1 is MNHEY, CDR2 SVGAGI. V gave up 2 bases and J gave up 9 bases; unmatched junction bases: 7. CDR3 bases: TGTGCCAGCAGTTACGGGACTAGCGGGGCAAGGGGTGAGCAGTTCTTC. It specifies CASSYGTSGARGEQFF.

V and J are TRBV6-5 and TRBJ1-5, with D unclear. Between the trimmed V and J ends, which lost 7 bases and 4 bases, there was a span of 8 bases. The CDR3 length is 12 residues. The germline gives CDR1 MNHEY, CDR2 SVGAGI. CDR3 bases: TGTGCCAGCATGCGGGGAAATCAGCCCCAGCATTTT. Protein sequence: CASMRGNQPQHF.

V usage is TRBV6-2 or TRBV6-3 and J usage is TRBJ2-5; 8 nucleotides line up with TRBD1. V lost 4 bases to trimming and J lost 6 bases; unmatched junction nucleotides: 7. This CDR3 is 14 amino acids long. Germline values: CDR1 MNHEY, CDR2 SVGEGT. As DNA, the CDR3 is TGTGCCAGCAGTTTCGCAGGGGGCAGGAAGACCCAGTACTTC. It codes for CASSFAGGRKTQYF.

The chain links TRBV11-2 to TRBJ1-2; D might be TRBD1 (6 bases). Per the germline V gene, CDR1 is SGHAT and CDR2 is FQNNGV. CDR3 length: 15 amino acids. Trimming removed 5 bases from V and 5 bases from J, with 18 bases in between. This chain's CDR3 is CASSIFSGEGYGYTF. CDR3 sequence (DNA): TGTGCCAGCAGCATCTTTTCAGGGGAGGGGTATGGCTACACCTTC.

Regarding this clone: Other DNA sequences in the sample encode the same CDR3. V gene TRBV12-3 or TRBV12-4 combines with J gene TRBJ2-7; TRBD2 is a possible D gene (5 bases). Trimming pared 1 base from V and 5 bases from J, leaving 6 bases between. This CDR3 has 12 amino acids. CDR3 coding DNA: TGTGCCAGCAGTTTAGTGGGAGACGAGCAGTACTTC. Protein sequence: CASSLVGDEQYF.

The J gene is TRBJ2-7, the V gene TRBV4-1; weak D call: TRBD2 (6 bases). Germline V gives CDR1 MGHRA, CDR2 YSYEKL. The CDR3 contains 15 residues. Deletions cut 0 bases from V and 3 bases from J, with 12 bases between. CDR3 sequence reads: CASSQENGGSYEQYF. The CDR3 nucleotides read TGCGCCAGCAGCCAAGAAAACGGGGGAAGCTACGAGCAGTACTTC.

The chain recombines TRBV7-2 with TRBJ2-3, with D tentatively TRBD2 (5 bases). The CDR3 totals 14 residues. V was pared by 0 bases and J by 4 bases, with 8 bases between. The V gene's germline CDR1 is SGHTA and CDR2 FQGNSA. CDR3 sequence (DNA): TGTGCCAGCAGCTTAGCAGGAGGAGCAGATACGCAGTATTTT. It translates to CASSLAGGADTQYF. The entire variable domain, with the rest obtained from reference TRBV7-2 and TRBJ2-3, is as follows: GAGVSQSPSNKVTEKGKDVELRCDPISGHTALYWYRQSLGQGLEFLIYFQGNSAPDKSGLPSDRFSAERTGGSVSTLTIQRTQQEDSAVYLCASSLAGGADTQYFGPGTRLTVL.

The rearrangement links TRBV7-9 to TRBJ1-1, with D maybe TRBD1 (6 bases). Trimming shortened V by 4 bases and J by 0 bases, and 9 bases separated the two germline ends. The CDR3 runs 14 residues. CDR1 and CDR2 (germline): SEHNR, FQNEAQ (reference sequence). CDR3 DNA: TGTGCCAGCAGCTCTCAGGGGATGAACACTGAAGCTTTCTTT. As protein: CASSSQGMNTEAFF.

This sequence joins TRBV29-1 and TRBJ1-1; TRBD1 agrees at 8 bases. This CDR3 has 14 residues. Germline loops: CDR1 SQVTM, CDR2 ANQGSEA. V trimming: 7 bases; J trimming: 10 bases; junction bases outside the gene matches: 17. DNA for the CDR3: TGCAGCGCTATTACCGGGACAGGCTATTTAGTAGCTTTCTTT. Translated, it gives CSAITGTGYLVAFF.

The CDR3 nucleotides are TGTGCCAGCAGTGAAGGGAGGGGGGGATATACGCAGTATTTT. It translates to CASSEGRGGYTQYF. The chain recombines TRBV6-1 with TRBJ2-3; possible D gene TRBD2, 7 bases. Trimming left V 1 base short and J 7 bases short, with 12 bases between. CDR3 length: 14 residues. Per the germline V gene, CDR1 is MNHNS and CDR2 is SASEGT.

V is TRBV6-5 and J is TRBJ1-4; 7 bases fit TRBD1. CDR1 MNHEY and CDR2 SVGAGI come from the germline V gene. With 10 bases clipped from V and 5 bases from J, the junction kept 7 bases outside the gene matches. CDR3 length equals 13 residues. The CDR3: CATSDRPNEKLFF. CDR3 coding DNA: TGTGCCACCTCGGACAGGCCGAATGAAAAACTGTTTTTT.

The chain couples TRBV3-1 (or the pseudogene TRBV3-2) to TRBJ2-7, with 9 bases lining up with TRBD1. CDR1 LGHDT and CDR2 YNNKEL come from the germline V gene (reference sequence). The CDR3 is 14 residues long. The J segment lost 4 bases and the V segment lost 1 base, leaving 2 bases of the junction unmatched. The CDR3 reads CASSQGTGAYEQYF. The CDR3, as DNA: TGTGCCAGCAGCCAAGGGACAGGGGCATACGAGCAGTACTTC.

The V call is TRBV24-1, the J call TRBJ2-3; perhaps TRBD2 as D (5 bases). Germline lookup yields CDR1 KGHDR and CDR2 SFDVKD. V lost 3 bases and J 1 base, leaving 10 bases between the germline ends. The CDR3 loop spans 15 amino acids. The CDR3 DNA reads TGTGCCACCAGTGATGATTTGCGGGGCACAGATACGCAGTATTTT. Its translation: CATSDDLRGTDTQYF.

Only one count was recorded for this clone. V and J are TRBV15 and TRBJ2-2; 8 bases fit TRBD1. V lost 9 bases to trimming and J lost 6 bases; unmatched junction nucleotides: 9. Germline CDR1 reads LNHNV; CDR2 reads YYDKDF (reference sequence). The CDR3 length is 14 residues. CDR3 in DNA: TGTGCCACTCATGACAGGGGAACCGCCGGGGAGCTGTTTTTT. Translation: CATHDRGTAGELFF.

The chain has TRBV24-1 and TRBJ1-2; D not resolved. V was cut by 3 bases and J by 6 bases, with 16 bases left in between. This CDR3 region has 15 residues. Germline CDR1 is KGHDR and CDR2 is SFDVKD. The CDR3 nucleotides read TGTGCCACCAGTGATCCCGGGTCTCCGGGGAATGGCTACACCTTC. It specifies CATSDPGSPGNGYTF.

The J gene is TRBJ1-6, the V gene TRBV6-6; possible D gene TRBD1, 5 bases. Trimming cost V 5 bases and J 10 bases, with 18 bases left between them. From germline, CDR1 is MNHNY and CDR2 SVGAGI (reference sequence). The CDR3 spans 15 residues. In DNA, the CDR3 is TGTGCCAGCAGTACCTTAGACGGGGGATTATCACCCCTCCACTTT. This codes for CASSTLDGGLSPLHF.

This clone was recorded a few times. V usage is TRBV7-9 and J usage is TRBJ1-4, with TRBD1 identical over 7 bases. The J segment lost 11 bases and the V segment lost 5 bases, leaving 8 bases of the junction unmatched. Germline loops: CDR1 SEHNR, CDR2 FQNEAQ (reference sequence). CDR3 size: 13 residues. CDR3 residues: CASSRSTGRKLFF. The CDR3 bases are TGTGCCAGCAGCCGTTCGACAGGGAGGAAACTGTTTTTT. The complete variable domain, with remaining parts taken from reference TRBV7-9 and TRBJ1-4, reads DTGVSQNPRHKITKRGQNVTFRCDPISEHNRLYWYRQTLGQGPEFLTYFQNEAQLEKSRLLSDRFSAERPKGSFSTLEIQRTEQGDSAMYLCASSRSTGRKLFFGSGTQLSVL.

V usage is TRBV7-8 and J usage is TRBJ2-3; 9 bases fit TRBD2. This CDR3 is 16 amino acids long. The germline CDR1 and CDR2 sequences are SGHVS and FQNEAQ. V lost 5 bases, J lost 0 bases, and 6 bases stayed unmatched. CDR3 sequence: CASSPGTSRSTDTQYF. The CDR3 DNA reads TGTGCCAGCAGCCCAGGGACTAGCCGGAGCACAGATACGCAGTATTTT.

The chain has TRBV4-1 and TRBJ1-5, with D perhaps matching TRBD1 (5 bases). V was trimmed by 1 base and J by 5 bases, leaving 9 bases between them. Germline values: CDR1 MGHRA, CDR2 YSYEKL. This CDR3 has 14 amino acids. In DNA, the CDR3 is TGCGCCAGCAGCCAAGTATCAGGGTATCAGCCCCAGCATTTT. The encoded protein is CASSQVSGYQPQHF.

The CDR3 here is CASSIDVFTEAFF. In nucleotides, the CDR3 is TGTGCCAGTAGTATAGATGTATTTACTGAAGCTTTCTTT. This chain joins TRBV19 and TRBJ1-1; no clear D gene. This CDR3 is built from 13 residues. Per the germline V gene, CDR1 is LNHDA and CDR2 is SQIVND (reference sequence). Between the trimmed V and J ends, which lost 0 bases and 5 bases, there was a span of 7 bases.

Only one count was recorded for this clone. The gene calls are TRBV19 and TRBJ2-1, with D perhaps TRBD2 (7 bases). Germline V lookup: CDR1 LNHDA, CDR2 SQIVND (reference sequence). The CDR3 spans 16 residues. V was clipped by 5 bases and J by 1 base, with 15 bases between them. The DNA of the CDR3 is TGTGCCAGTAGTCTCGAGGGGGGGAGGTCCTACAATGAGCAGTTCTTC. This translates into CASSLEGGRSYNEQFF.

The chain combines TRBV7-9 with TRBJ1-5, with D tentatively TRBD1 (6 bases). V was shortened by 5 bases and J by 7 bases, with 27 bases between the two germline ends. Germline CDR1 and CDR2: SEHNR and FQNEAQ (reference sequence). The CDR3 is 18 amino acids. The CDR3 protein is CASSPSGVETGGLQPQHF. For the CDR3, the DNA is TGTGCCAGCAGCCCAAGCGGGGTAGAGACAGGCGGTTTACAGCCCCAGCATTTT.

The rearrangement uses TRBV1 and TRBJ1-5. TRBV1 is noted as a pseudogene. The CDR3 covers 14 residues. The CDR3: CTSSPGLCNQPQHF. CDR3 nucleotide sequence: TGCACCAGCAGTCCGGGACTTTGCAATCAGCCCCAGCATTTT.

The chain joins TRBV6-6 to TRBJ2-7; no firm D call. Germline V gene lookup returns CDR1 MNHNY and CDR2 SVGAGI (reference sequence). Trimming removed 3 bases at V and 0 bases at J, with 6 bases between. The CDR3 length is 13 residues. The CDR3, as DNA: TGTGCCAGCAGTTATCAGGACTCCTACGAGCAGTACTTC. This codes for CASSYQDSYEQYF.

The V gene is TRBV19, the J gene TRBJ2-7, with D possibly being TRBD1 (6 bases). CDR1 and CDR2 (germline): LNHDA, SQIVND (reference sequence). CDR3 size: 13 residues. V was pared by 8 bases and J by 7 bases, with 18 bases between. The chain's CDR3 is CASSRTYRVEQYF. The CDR3 coding sequence is TGTGCCAGTTCCCGGACGTACAGGGTGGAGCAGTACTTC.